This T cell receptor beta chain derives from a study of beta chain features in type 1 diabetes. Study at large: All of the samples together had some 99 million sorted cells examined.

The authors reverse transcribed all of the isolated RNA, so sequencing captured expressed TCRB transcripts. Clones were sequenced by immunoSEQ multiplex PCR, and TCRdb holds only the in-frame ones, with some missing. The sample has about 270,000 clones; roughly an eighth are singletons. Broader study findings: Naive, central memory and regulatory TCRB repertoires appeared more similar among patients than healthy donors. All four CD4+ subsets from Type 1 diabetes patients carried moderately but significantly shorter TCRB CDR3s. When VDJ junctions were examined, type 1 diabetes patients showed fewer insertions and more deletions.

Worth noting for this clone: What it recognizes is unknown.

Germline CDR1 SEHNR, CDR2 FQNEAQ (reference sequence). This CDR3 has 13 amino acids. Trimming removed 4 bases at V and 3 bases at J, with 10 bases between. The source is a man aged 30-40 years with type 1 diabetes. The sequenced sample was naive CD4+ T cells from blood. The J gene is TRBJ2-7, the V gene TRBV7-9; D remains unclear. CDR3 loop: CASSSITYYEQYF. The CDR3 region has the DNA TGTGCCAGCAGCTCCATCACCTACTACGAGCAGTACTTC.